What follows are 6 T cell receptor beta chains derived from one specimen sequenced in a study of shared clonotypes between healthy human individuals. Clones were read by immunoSEQ multiplex PCR, and TCRdb kept only the in-frame ones, dropping some. Of roughly 2 million clones listed, nearly 97% are singletons. Sequenced: naive CD4+ T cells sorted from blood. The subset is: CD45RA+ positively selected. The receptors stem from a man younger than 35 in good health.

Concerning this clone: Distinct nucleotide sequences in the sample also encode this CDR3. This sequence joins TRBV5-1 and TRBJ1-4; possibly TRBD1 for D (6 bases). The CDR3 covers 16 residues. Germline V lookup: CDR1 SGHRS, CDR2 YFSETQ. Between the trimmed V and J ends, which lost 2 bases and 3 bases, there was a span of 14 bases. The CDR3 DNA reads TGCGCCAGCAGCTTTGACAGGAGGCAAGCTAATGAAAAACTGTTTTTT. It specifies CASSFDRRQANEKLFF.

The chain couples TRBV7-8 to TRBJ1-3; D is uncertain. The CDR3 sequence is 16 residues long. With 5 bases removed from V and 0 bases from J, the gap between germline ends came to 14 bases. The germline V gene encodes CDR1 SGHVS and CDR2 FQNEAQ. Here the CDR3 DNA reads TGTGCCAGCAGCATTGGAACGGTCAGCTCTGGAAACACCATATATTTT. Translating gives CASSIGTVSSGNTIYF.

The rearrangement joins TRBV19 to TRBJ2-1; possibly TRBD2 for D (7 bases). This CDR3 comprises 14 residues. V was clipped by 1 base and J by 8 bases, with 12 bases between them. CDR1 is LNHDA, CDR2 SQIVND, per germline (reference sequence). The CDR3 bases are TGTGCCAGTAGTATAGCGGGGGGCGGGTATGAGCAGTTCTTC. The encoded protein is CASSIAGGGYEQFF.

The chain combines TRBV6-5 with TRBJ1-1, with D hard to call. The CDR3 is 14 residues long. The germline CDR1 and CDR2 sequences are MNHEY and SVGAGI. V was clipped by 5 bases and J by 4 bases, with 14 bases between them. In DNA form, the CDR3 reads TGTGCCAGCAGTAGGGCCCCCAAAGGCACTGAAGCTTTCTTT. Protein sequence: CASSRAPKGTEAFF.

The V and J genes are TRBV2 and TRBJ1-5; D is possibly TRBD1 (5 bases). This CDR3 spans 15 amino acids. Between the trimmed V and J ends, which lost 4 bases and 1 base, there was a span of 11 bases. CDR1 SNHLY and CDR2 FYNNEI come from the germline V gene. The CDR3 DNA reads as TGTGCCAGCAGTGGAGGGCAGGGAAGCAATCAGCCCCAGCATTTT. This sequence encodes CASSGGQGSNQPQHF.

CDR3 sequence: CASCRGGSTDTQYF. The DNA of the CDR3 is TGTGCCAGCTGTCGCGGGGGGTCCACAGATACGCAGTATTTT. The chain is built from TRBV6-5 and TRBJ2-3; 8 positions agree with TRBD2. The J segment lost 2 bases and the V segment lost 8 bases, leaving 6 bases of the junction unmatched. Germline V gene sequence: CDR1 MNHEY, CDR2 SVGAGI. This CDR3 comprises 14 residues.